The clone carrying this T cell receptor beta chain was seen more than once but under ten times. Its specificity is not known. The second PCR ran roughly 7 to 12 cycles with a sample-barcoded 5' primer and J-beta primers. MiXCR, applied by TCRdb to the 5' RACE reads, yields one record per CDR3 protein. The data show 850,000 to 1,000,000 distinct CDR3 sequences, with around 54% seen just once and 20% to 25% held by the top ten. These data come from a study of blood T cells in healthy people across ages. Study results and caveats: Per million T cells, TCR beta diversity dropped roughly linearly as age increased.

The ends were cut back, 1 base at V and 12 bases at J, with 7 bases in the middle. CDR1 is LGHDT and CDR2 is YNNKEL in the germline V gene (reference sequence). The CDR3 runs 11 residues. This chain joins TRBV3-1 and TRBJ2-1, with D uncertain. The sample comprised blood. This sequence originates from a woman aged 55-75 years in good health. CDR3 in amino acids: CASSQAGWQFF. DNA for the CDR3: TGTGCCAGCAGCCAAGCAGGTTGGCAGTTCTTC.